The entry below describes one T cell receptor beta chain. The source of the sample is a study of control samples from healthy donors and cancer patients. V lost 0 bases and J lost 7; bases outside the gene matches: 5. The germline V gene encodes CDR1 SGHRS and CDR2 YFSETQ. There are 14 residues in the CDR3. Libraries were prepared by immunoSEQ multiplex PCR; TCRdb keeps only in-frame clonotypes and omits some of them. The sample records 89,000 or so clones, about 89% being singletons. The material sequenced was blood. This rearrangement joins TRBV5-1 to TRBJ1-2; 8 nucleotides match TRBD1. The TCR comes from a man aged 50 to 60 in good health. CDR3 bases: TGCGCCAGCAGCTTGGGGGGCCAGGGGGCTGGCTACACCTTC. Protein product: CASSLGGQGAGYTF.